This T cell receptor beta chain stems from a study of blood T cells in healthy people across ages. This clonotype was observed a few times. PCR was performed a second time for roughly 7 to 12 cycles using a sample-barcoded 5' primer and a J-beta primer mix. One entry per CDR3 protein results from TCRdb running MiXCR on the 5' RACE reads. The table shows 1,800,000 or so distinct CDR3 sequences, with about two fifths occurring only once. The sequence derives from a human donor in good health. The sequenced sample was blood.

Written as DNA, the CDR3 is TGTGCCAGCAGCCGAAACGCAGGGTTAGGCTACGAGCAGTACTTC. Protein: CASSRNAGLGYEQYF. The chain carries TRBV7-2 and TRBJ2-7; weak D call: TRBD1 (5 bases). The CDR3 has 15 residues. From germline, CDR1 is SGHTA and CDR2 FQGNSA. The germline V and J ends were trimmed by 5 bases and 3 bases, with 17 bases remaining between them.